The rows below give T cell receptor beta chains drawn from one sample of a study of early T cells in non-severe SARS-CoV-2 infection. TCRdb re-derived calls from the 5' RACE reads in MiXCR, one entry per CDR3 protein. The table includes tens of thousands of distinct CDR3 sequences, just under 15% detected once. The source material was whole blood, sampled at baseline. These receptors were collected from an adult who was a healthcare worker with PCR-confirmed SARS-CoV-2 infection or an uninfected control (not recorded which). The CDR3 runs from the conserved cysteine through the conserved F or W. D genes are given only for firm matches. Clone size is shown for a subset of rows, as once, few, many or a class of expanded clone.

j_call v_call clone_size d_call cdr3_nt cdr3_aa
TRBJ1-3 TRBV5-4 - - TGTGCCAGCAGCTTGGCCGGGGGTTTCGGAAACACCATATATTTT CASSLAGGFGNTIYF
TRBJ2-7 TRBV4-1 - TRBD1 TGCGCCAGCAGCTTCTTTAGGACAGGGGATCCCTACGAGCAGTACTTC CASSFFRTGDPYEQYF
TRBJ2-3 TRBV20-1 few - TGCAGTGCTGGAGGGCCTGGCACAGATACGCAGTATTTT CSAGGPGTDTQYF
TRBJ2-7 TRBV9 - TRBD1 TGTGCCAGCAGCGTAGCGAGGGACAGCTCCTACGAGCAGTACTTC CASSVARDSSYEQYF
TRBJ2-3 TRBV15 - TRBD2 TGTGCCACCAGCAGAGTAGCGGGTTTCACAGATACGCAGTATTTT CATSRVAGFTDTQYF
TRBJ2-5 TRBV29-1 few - TGCAGCGCACGAGAAGGAGTAGAGACCCAGTACTTC CSAREGVETQYF
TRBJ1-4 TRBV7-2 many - TGTGCCAGCAGGCGTCCGGGGGGATTTGAAAAACTGTTTTTT CASRRPGGFEKLFF
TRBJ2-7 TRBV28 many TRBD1 TGTGCCAGCAGTAGTCCCGGGACAGGGGGTAACGAGCAGTACTTC CASSSPGTGGNEQYF
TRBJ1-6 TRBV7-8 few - TGTGCCAGCAGCCCCGTTCTATCACCCCTCCACTTT CASSPVLSPLHF
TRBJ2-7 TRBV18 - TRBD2 TGCGCCAGCTCACCACCTGGACTAGCGGGAGGAGACGAGCAGTACTTC CASSPPGLAGGDEQYF
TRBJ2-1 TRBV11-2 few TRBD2 TGTGCCAGCAGCTTAAATGTGGAACTAGCGGGAGGGGGCATGGATGAGCAGTTCTTC CASSLNVELAGGGMDEQFF
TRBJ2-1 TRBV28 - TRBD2 TGTGCCAGCAGTTTCTGGCGGGAGAGGAATGAGCAGTTCTTC CASSFWRERNEQFF
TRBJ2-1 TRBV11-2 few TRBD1 TGTGCCAGCAGCTTGAGTCGAGGGGGCTATGAGCAGTTCTTC CASSLSRGGYEQFF
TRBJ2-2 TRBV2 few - TGTGCCAGCAGTGAAGGCGGGGAGCTGTTTTTT CASSEGGELFF
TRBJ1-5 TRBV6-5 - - TGTGCCAGCAGCGGACAGCAAAATCAGCCCCAGCATTTT CASSGQQNQPQHF
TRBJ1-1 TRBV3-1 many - TGTGCCAGCAGCCGATTACAGGGACTGAACACTGAAGCTTTCTTT CASSRLQGLNTEAFF
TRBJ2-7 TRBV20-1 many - TGCAGTGCTAGGGTGGGCTCTCACTCCTACGAGCAGTACTTC CSARVGSHSYEQYF
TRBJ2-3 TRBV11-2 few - TGTGCCAGCAGCTTTCGACTAGAAAAGACAGATACGCAGTATTTT CASSFRLEKTDTQYF
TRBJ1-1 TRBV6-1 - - TGTGCCAGCCTACCTATGAGGTCTGTGAACACTGAAGCTTTCTTT CASLPMRSVNTEAFF
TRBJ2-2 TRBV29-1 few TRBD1 TGCAGCGTTGGGGTCTCCTCCGGGACAGCGAACACCGGGGAGCTGTTTTTT CSVGVSSGTANTGELFF
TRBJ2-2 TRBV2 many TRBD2 TGTGCCAGCAGTCCCCAGGGAGGGGAATTCACCGGGGAGCTGTTTTTT CASSPQGGEFTGELFF
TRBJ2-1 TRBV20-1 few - TGCAGTGCGGTGAGCGGGTTCTACAATGAGCAGTTCTTC CSAVSGFYNEQFF
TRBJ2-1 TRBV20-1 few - TGCAGTGCTAGAAATCGGGGCTCCTACAATGAGCAGTTCTTC CSARNRGSYNEQFF
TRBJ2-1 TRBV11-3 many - TGTGCCAGCAGCTTAGATGGAATTTGGTTCTTC CASSLDGIWFF
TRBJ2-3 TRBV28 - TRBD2 TGTGCCAGCAGCTCTCCTAGGAGCGGGGGGACCACAGATACGCAGTATTTT CASSSPRSGGTTDTQYF
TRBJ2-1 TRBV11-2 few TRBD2 TGTGCCAGCACCGAGCCGGCTAGCGGCTTGTACAATGAGCAGTTCTTC CASTEPASGLYNEQFF
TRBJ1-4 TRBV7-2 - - TGTGCCAGCAGCGCTGACAGTCTAATGAGAAAACTGTTTTTT CASSADSLMRKLFF
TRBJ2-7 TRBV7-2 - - TGTGCCAGCAGCCCCAGGGCCTACGAGCAGTACTTC CASSPRAYEQYF
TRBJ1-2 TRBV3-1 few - TGTGCCAGCAGCCGAGGGGAAGGGATTTATGGCTACACCTTC CASSRGEGIYGYTF
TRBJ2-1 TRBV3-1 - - TGTGCCAGCAGCCGGGACCCTAGCTCCTACAATGAGCAGTTCTTC CASSRDPSSYNEQFF
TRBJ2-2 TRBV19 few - TGTGCCAGTAGTTCGGGTGCGTCCTGGGGCACCGGGGAGCTGTTTTTT CASSSGASWGTGELFF
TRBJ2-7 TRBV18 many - TGTGCCAGCTCACCAGGTACCATCTCCTACGAGCAGTACTTC CASSPGTISYEQYF
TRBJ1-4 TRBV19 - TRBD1 TGTGCCAGTAGTATGACACAGGGGACTAATGAAAAACTGTTTTTT CASSMTQGTNEKLFF
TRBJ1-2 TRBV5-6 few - TGTGCCAGCAGTCTCCCGGAATCGGCCTATGGCTACACCTTC CASSLPESAYGYTF
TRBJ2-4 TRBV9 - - TGTGCCAGCAGCGTAGCGAGGGCGGCGGCCAAAAACATTCAGTACTTC CASSVARAAAKNIQYF
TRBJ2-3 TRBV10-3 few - TGTGCCATCAGTGATTCTAAAGGGCTATCTAGCACAGATACGCAGTATTTT CAISDSKGLSSTDTQYF
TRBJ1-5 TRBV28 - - TGTGCCAGCAATCAGCGCAATCAGCCCCAGCATTTT CASNQRNQPQHF
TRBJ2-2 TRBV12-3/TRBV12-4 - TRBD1 TGTGCCAGCAGTTTATGGATGGGACAGGGGAACGGGGAGCTGTTTTTT CASSLWMGQGNGELFF
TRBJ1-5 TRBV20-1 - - TGCAGTGCTAGAATCAGGGGAAGCAATCAGCCCCAGCATTTT CSARIRGSNQPQHF
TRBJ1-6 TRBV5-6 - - TGTGCCAGCAGCTTCGATCCCAATAATTCACCCCTCCACTTT CASSFDPNNSPLHF
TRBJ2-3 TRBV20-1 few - TGCAGTGCTGGGCTACTAGGGAGCACAGATACGCAGTATTTT CSAGLLGSTDTQYF
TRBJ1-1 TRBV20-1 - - TGCAGTGCTAGAGATGTCCGCACTGAAGCTTTCTTT CSARDVRTEAFF
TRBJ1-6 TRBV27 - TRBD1 TGTGCCAGCAGTTTAACCTCAGGGGGGTCCTATAATTCACCCCTCCACTTT CASSLTSGGSYNSPLHF
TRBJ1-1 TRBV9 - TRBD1 TGTGCCAGCAGCGTAGATTCCAGGACAGGGGGGACTGAAGCTTTCTTT CASSVDSRTGGTEAFF
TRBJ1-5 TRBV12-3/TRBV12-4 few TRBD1 TGTGCCAGCAGTCGTGGGACAGGTCATCAGCCCCAGCATTTT CASSRGTGHQPQHF
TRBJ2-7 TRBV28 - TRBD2 TGTGCCAGCTCCCGGGGGAGGGATGTTAGGGAGCAGTACTTC CASSRGRDVREQYF
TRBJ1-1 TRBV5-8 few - TGTGCCAGCAGCTGGGGTCTGGGGAACACTGAAGCTTTCTTT CASSWGLGNTEAFF
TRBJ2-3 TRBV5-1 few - TGCGCCAGCAGCCAGAACGTTTATGAGAGGACTAGCACAGATACGCAGTATTTT CASSQNVYERTSTDTQYF
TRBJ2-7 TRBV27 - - TGTGCCAGCAGTCTCTGGGTCGGGACTTCGACCTACGAGCAGTACTTC CASSLWVGTSTYEQYF
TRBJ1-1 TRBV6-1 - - TGTGCCAGCAGTGAGATGCTGAACACTGAAGCTTTCTTT CASSEMLNTEAFF
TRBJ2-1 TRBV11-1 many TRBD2 TGTGCCAGCAGCTCCCGACTAGCGGGATGGTTGAATGAGCAGTTCTTC CASSSRLAGWLNEQFF